The rows below give T cell receptor beta chains drawn from one sample of a study of cytomegalovirus exposure and HLA in healthy donors. Some clones are missing from TCRdb's copy, which holds only in-frame ones; the method was immunoSEQ multiplex PCR. The sample lists about 160,000 clones, around 90% occurring once. The sample comprised PBMCs. Every receptor here comes from a man between 18 and 29 years old in good health and CMV-seronegative. Each CDR3 is given with its conserved first and last residue. Fields, in order: V gene, J gene, CDR3 protein.

V: TRBV6-6; J: TRBJ1-4; CDR3: CASSYPPPRGEKLFF
V: TRBV5-8; J: TRBJ1-4; CDR3: CASSSEDDRTTNEKLFF
V: TRBV4-1; J: TRBJ2-7; CDR3: CASSQKLSSGAISYEQYF
V: TRBV2; J: TRBJ1-4; CDR3: CASSDSGGEKLFF
V: TRBV7-2; J: TRBJ2-5; CDR3: CASSYKETQYF
V: TRBV7-2; J: TRBJ2-7; CDR3: CASTQETIKHEQYF
V: TRBV28; J: TRBJ1-1; CDR3: CASSVVGAEAFF
V: TRBV19; J: TRBJ1-1; CDR3: CASSIATLNTEAFF
V: TRBV7-2; J: TRBJ1-5; CDR3: CASRRAGAINQPQHF
V: TRBV6-1; J: TRBJ1-5; CDR3: CASADRAGTNQPQHF
V: TRBV6-5; J: TRBJ2-3; CDR3: CASSRGGADTQYF
V: TRBV6-5; J: TRBJ1-1; CDR3: CASSYYRGRGTEAFF
V: TRBV20-1; J: TRBJ2-1; CDR3: CSLLVYNEQFF
V: TRBV2; J: TRBJ2-4; CDR3: CASSRGGEQNIQYF
V: TRBV2; J: TRBJ2-5; CDR3: CASSESRGRRETQYF
V: TRBV6-5; J: TRBJ1-1; CDR3: CASSMGQGNTEAFF
V: TRBV4-3; J: TRBJ1-1; CDR3: CASSQDKKSNTEAFF
V: TRBV7-9; J: TRBJ2-1; CDR3: CAILAAPSNEQFF
V: TRBV7-9; J: TRBJ2-2; CDR3: CASSLGTSGGPTGELFF
V: TRBV27; J: TRBJ1-1; CDR3: CASRFVKNTEAFF
V: TRBV5-1; J: .; CDR3: CASSLVSGWEYEQYF
V: TRBV28; J: TRBJ1-5; CDR3: CASSVTTVVDQPQHF
V: TRBV4-3; J: TRBJ1-1; CDR3: CASSQGRGRVTEAFF
V: TRBV28; J: TRBJ1-2; CDR3: CASTQFQGNGYTF
V: TRBV30; J: TRBJ1-5; CDR3: CAWSRRQYSNQPQHF
V: TRBV29-1; J: TRBJ1-1; CDR3: CSVRTQVRMAEAFF
V: TRBV5-4; J: TRBJ2-4; CDR3: CASSPGQGLNIQYF
V: TRBV28; J: TRBJ2-1; CDR3: CASTPDNGFYNEQFF
V: TRBV19; J: TRBJ2-7; CDR3: CASSIFLHSGEQYF
V: TRBV7-9; J: TRBJ2-2; CDR3: CASSLMSQGRELFF
V: TRBV6-1; J: TRBJ2-7; CDR3: CASSKGSSGSYEQYF
V: TRBV5-1; J: TRBJ2-7; CDR3: CASSDWTSGSLEQYF
V: TRBV12-2; J: TRBJ2-3; CDR3: CASRLEVPRLAASTDTQYF
V: TRBV6-5; J: TRBJ2-2; CDR3: CASSGTGANTGELFF
V: TRBV27; J: TRBJ1-1; CDR3: CASSLTGSMNTEAFF
V: TRBV5-6; J: TRBJ2-1; CDR3: CASKLQGPNYNEQFF
V: TRBV4-1; J: TRBJ1-2; CDR3: CASSQDPRGGSDYGYTF
V: TRBV6-5; J: TRBJ2-7; CDR3: CASSPSLRGLHEQYF
V: TRBV10-2; J: TRBJ2-1; CDR3: CASSVFTSRLEQFF
V: TRBV29-1; J: TRBJ1-2; CDR3: CSVGRETYGYTF
V: TRBV7-9; J: TRBJ1-1; CDR3: CASSPAGVAEAFF
V: TRBV10-2; J: TRBJ2-4; CDR3: CASAGEGGNIQYF
V: TRBV6-5; J: TRBJ1-1; CDR3: CASRPGDRVYTEAFF
V: TRBV5-1; J: TRBJ2-2; CDR3: CASSRTSGAGELFF
V: TRBV6-1; J: TRBJ2-7; CDR3: CASSEAAPFPRF
V: TRBV5-4; J: TRBJ1-2; CDR3: CASSAGDRNYGYTF
V: TRBV7-2; J: TRBJ2-5; CDR3: CASSLRAGGSRETQYF
V: TRBV6-6; J: TRBJ2-7; CDR3: CASNGLAGALEQYF
V: TRBV4-2; J: TRBJ2-6; CDR3: CANSQDHQQGKAGANVLTF
V: TRBV18; J: TRBJ1-3; CDR3: CASLKDTDSGNTIYF